The rows below give T cell receptor beta chains drawn from one sample of a study of cytomegalovirus exposure and HLA in healthy donors. TCRdb's copy holds only in-frame clones and misses some; the assay was immunoSEQ multiplex PCR. The sample totals about 48,000 clones. Sequencing used PBMCs. Receptor source: a male donor in good health and CMV-seropositive. Both conserved end residues are trimmed from each CDR3.

>TRBJ2-7|TRBV12-5
ASGLESGGARYEQY
>TRBJ1-4|TRBV5-1
ASSFGTGDEKLF
>TRBJ2-3|TRBV18
ASSPSGEAGTYTDTQY
>TRBJ2-1|TRBV18
ASSPISGQTYNEQF
>TRBJ2-1|TRBV7-3
ASSPSSGGVGFDEQF
>TRBJ2-2|TRBV30
AWRLTGQAPGELF
>TRBJ2-7|TRBV18
ASSPAGTGPYEQY
>TRBJ1-1|TRBV18
ASSPPGRRVVDGRNTEAF
>TRBJ2-1|TRBV7-2
ASSLSGVSSYNEQF
>TRBJ2-7|TRBV9
ASSVEPHGQGNEQY
>TRBJ2-1|TRBV27
ASSLSPSGGARSYNEQF
>TRBJ2-7|TRBV5-6
ASSPGLAGESSYEQY
>TRBJ1-4|TRBV5-4
ASSLRAGGGLANEKLF
>TRBJ1-5|TRBV28
ASSFPMAGGSENQPQH
>TRBJ2-1|TRBV30
AWSKLYNEQF
>TRBJ2-5|TRBV7-3
ASSFRGGLYQETQY
>TRBJ2-1|TRBV9
ASSVPEGALTDEQF
>TRBJ2-7|TRBV28
ASSSGGAAYEQY
>TRBJ2-3|TRBV2
ASRGGARPTDTQY
>TRBJ2-5|TRBV7-8
ASTPPGSAETQY
>TRBJ2-7|TRBV7-2
ASSHVTSGGAEQY
>TRBJ1-1|TRBV29-1
SVEGRGLSTEAF
>TRBJ2-7|TRBV4-3
ASSQDLGGGLGEQY
>TRBJ1-2|TRBV7-9
ASSLDRYTNYGYT
>TRBJ2-1|TRBV4-1
ASSQPRTSRYNEQF
>TRBJ2-1|TRBV7-3
ASSQRGGKNEQF
>TRBJ2-1|TRBV9
ASSVRTAGGPIHEQF
>TRBJ2-3|TRBV27
ASSSRLSTDTQY
>TRBJ2-7|TRBV27
ASSLKAPGTPRPYEQY
>TRBJ1-3|TRBV23-1
ASSQWWGDSGNTIY
>TRBJ2-2|TRBV6-1
ASSDPLQGGELF
>TRBJ1-1|TRBV6-5
ASRWTSLGTEAF
>TRBJ2-7|TRBV28
ASSLIGTTSTEQY
>TRBJ1-1|TRBV6-6
ASSYGPGQNTEAF
>TRBJ2-3|TRBV7-2
ASSLSPPDTQY
>TRBJ1-2|TRBV7-9
ASSVDRGGFYGYT
>TRBJ2-3|TRBV18
ASSPPGGRAADTQY
>TRBJ1-5|TRBV6-6
ASSYWSGTANQPQH
>TRBJ2-5|TRBV5-1
VSSLTGAIQETQY
>TRBJ1-6|TRBV19
ASSNGGSPLH
>TRBJ1-6|TRBV5-6
ASSSVGGNSPLH
>TRBJ2-1|TRBV6-6
ASSYFPSVNEQF
>TRBJ2-7|TRBV28
ASSLSGDEQY
>TRBJ2-7|TRBV14
ASSPGQGAEQY
>TRBJ2-1|TRBV15
ATSSPTDRASDEQF
>TRBJ1-1|TRBV28
ASSSPVAGANFEAF
>TRBJ2-4|TRBV15
ATSRAGTVSLKAKNIQY
>TRBJ1-1|TRBV11-1
ASSQQGAVGTEAF